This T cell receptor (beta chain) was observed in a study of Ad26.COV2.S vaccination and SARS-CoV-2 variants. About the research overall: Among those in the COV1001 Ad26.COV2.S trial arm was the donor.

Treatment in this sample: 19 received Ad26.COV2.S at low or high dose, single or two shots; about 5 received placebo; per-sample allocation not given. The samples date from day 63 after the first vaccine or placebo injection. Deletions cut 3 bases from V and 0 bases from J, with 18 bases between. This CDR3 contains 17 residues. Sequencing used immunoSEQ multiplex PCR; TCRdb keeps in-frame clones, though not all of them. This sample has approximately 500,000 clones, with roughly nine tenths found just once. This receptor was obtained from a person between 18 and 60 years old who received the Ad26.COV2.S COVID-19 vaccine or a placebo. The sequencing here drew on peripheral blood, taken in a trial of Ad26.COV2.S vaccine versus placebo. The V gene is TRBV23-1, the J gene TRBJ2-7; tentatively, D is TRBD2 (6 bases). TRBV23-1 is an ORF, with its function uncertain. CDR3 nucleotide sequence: TGCGCCAGCAGTCACCGCGGAGGGACGGCAAGCTCCTACGAGCAGTACTTC. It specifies CASSHRGGTASSYEQYF.